One and the same sample provided the 2 T cell receptor beta chains below, sequenced in a study of OX40 agonist ivuxolimab in advanced cancers. Sequencing used immunoSEQ multiplex PCR; TCRdb keeps in-frame clones, though not all of them. The sample includes 50,000 or so clones, nearly 90% of them seen just once. Sequenced here: CD4+ or CD8+ T cells sorted from blood, sampled in a trial of the OX40 agonist ivuxolimab. These receptors were taken from an adult with an advanced solid tumor such as melanoma, head and neck, liver or kidney cancer.

The gene calls are TRBV10-2 and TRBJ2-5; D not certain. The J call may be in error: the DNA end matches TRBJ2-7 better. Looked up from germline, CDR1 is WSHSY and CDR2 is SAAADI. This CDR3 has 11 amino acids. DNA for the CDR3: TGCGCCAGCAGTGATCTTCTCGAGCAGTACTTC. Translating it yields CASSDLLEQYF.

The rearrangement joins TRBV6-5 to TRBJ1-1; D gene unclear. Germline CDR1 is MNHEY and CDR2 is SVGAGI. The CDR3 is made up of 13 amino acids. The ends were cut back, 7 bases at V and 9 bases at J, with 18 bases in the middle. The CDR3 coding sequence is TGTGCCAGCACCCCCGGGTTTGCGGCCCAAGCTTTCTTT. Translating gives CASTPGFAAQAFF.